These 21 T cell receptor beta chains share one sample of origin, sequenced in a study of TIL therapy for anti-PD-1-resistant metastatic lung cancer. The libraries were made with immunoSEQ v3. Profiling relied on immunoSEQ multiplex PCR, and the TCRdb table lists in-frame clones only, not all of them. Of around 30,000 clones detected, around three quarters appear once; the ten largest clones hold around 2.5%. Time point specified: pre-treatment sample, taken before nivolumab and TIL therapy. This specimen was blood, taken at baseline. The receptor set was obtained from a woman aged 25-85 years with non-small cell lung cancer.

This sequence joins TRBV11-2 and TRBJ2-2, with D unclear. The CDR3 runs to 13 residues. Trimming took 0 bases from V and 4 from J, leaving 3 bases between them. Germline CDR1 is SGHAT and CDR2 is FQNNGV. The CDR3 is CASSLDATGELFF. The CDR3 DNA reads TGTGCCAGCAGCTTAGATGCCACCGGGGAGCTGTTTTTT.

The genes are TRBV2 and TRBJ2-7; D unclear. The V end lost 5 bases, the J end lost 7 bases, and 12 bases lay between the germline ends. Germline lookup yields CDR1 SNHLY and CDR2 FYNNEI. This CDR3 comprises 12 residues. The CDR3 coding sequence is TGTGCCAGCAGTCCGGCCGGGTCTGAGCAGTACTTC. It specifies CASSPAGSEQYF.

CDR3 in DNA: TGCGCCAGCAGCTATGTAGGCTCTGGGGCCAACGTCCTGACTTTC. This encodes CASSYVGSGANVLTF. The chain combines TRBV5-1 with TRBJ2-6; D not certain. This CDR3 comprises 15 residues. Looked up from germline, CDR1 is SGHRS and CDR2 is YFSETQ. Trimming removed 3 bases at V and 0 bases at J, with 7 bases between.

The genes are TRBV9 and TRBJ2-1; D perhaps matches TRBD2 (5 bases). The CDR3 is 15 amino acids. Germline V gene sequence: CDR1 SGDLS, CDR2 YYNGEE. V was trimmed by 2 bases and J by 5 bases, leaving 14 bases between them. The CDR3 protein is CASSVVSSRDNEQFF. The CDR3, as DNA: TGTGCCAGCAGCGTGGTGTCTAGCCGGGACAATGAGCAGTTCTTC.

This clone appeared once. The chain couples TRBV5-8 to TRBJ2-7, with D possibly being TRBD1 (6 bases). Germline V CDR1 and CDR2: SGHTS, YDEGEE. Deletions cut 4 bases from V and 3 bases from J, with 20 bases between. The CDR3 has 16 residues. This chain's CDR3 is CASSNHKRQGLYEQYF. Here the CDR3 DNA reads TGTGCCAGCAGCAACCACAAGCGTCAGGGGCTCTACGAGCAGTACTTC.

J is TRBJ2-2 and V is TRBV25-1; 7 bases match TRBD1. With 6 bases clipped from V and 1 base from J, the junction kept 2 bases outside the gene matches. CDR1 and CDR2 (germline): MGHDK, SYGVNS. The length of the CDR3 is 14 residues. The CDR3, as DNA: TGTGCCAGCAGCAGGACAGGGAACACCGGGGAGCTGTTTTTT. This codes for CASSRTGNTGELFF.

The rearrangement uses TRBV7-9 and TRBJ2-3; unclear D gene. The CDR3 is 15 amino acids. From germline, CDR1 is SEHNR and CDR2 FQNEAQ (reference sequence). V shed 5 bases and J shed 0 bases, with 12 bases lying between them. DNA of the CDR3: TGTGCCAGCAGCCCCTGGACCGCTAGCACAGATACGCAGTATTTT. It codes for CASSPWTASTDTQYF.

The rearrangement links TRBV29-1 to TRBJ2-5, with D possibly being TRBD2 (6 bases). The end of the DNA fits TRBJ2-7 better, so the J call may be wrong. CDR3 size: 13 residues. Per germline, CDR1 SQVTM and CDR2 ANQGSEA. The CDR3 loop is CSEEEGSAYEQYF. For the CDR3, the DNA is TGCAGCGAGGAGGAGGGTTCTGCCTACGAGCAGTACTTC.

The chain carries TRBV29-1 and TRBJ1-2; D is perhaps TRBD1 (5 bases). The ends were cut back, 4 bases at V and 6 bases at J, with 6 bases in the middle. The germline CDR1 and CDR2 sequences are SQVTM and ANQGSEA. The CDR3 sequence is 10 residues long. The CDR3 DNA reads as TGCAGCGTTGGAGGGGATGGCTACACCTTC. Protein sequence: CSVGGDGYTF. The whole variable domain, filled in from reference TRBV29-1 and TRBJ1-2, reads SAVISQKPSRDICQRGTSLTIQCQVDSQVTMMFWYRQQPGQSLTLIATANQGSEATYESGFVIDKFPISRPNLTFSTLTVSNMSPEDSSIYLCSVGGDGYTFGSGTRLTVV.

The rearrangement joins TRBV2 to TRBJ2-4, with a possible D match to TRBD1 (6 bases). CDR3 length: 13 residues. V was pared by 6 bases and J by 7 bases, with 13 bases between. CDR1 and CDR2 (germline): SNHLY, FYNNEI. The CDR3 spells CASRGTLRNIQYF. For the CDR3, the DNA is TGTGCCAGCAGGGGGACACTTCGGAACATTCAGTACTTC.

This clone was seen a few times. V and J are TRBV27 and TRBJ1-2, with TRBD1 matching 8 bases. The CDR3 runs 13 residues. J lost 6 bases, V lost 6 bases, and 6 bases had no gene match. The germline CDR1 and CDR2 sequences are MNHEY and SMNVEV (reference sequence). This chain's CDR3 is CASSRQGANGYTF. Written as DNA, the CDR3 is TGTGCCAGCAGCCGGCAGGGGGCAAATGGCTACACCTTC.

The chain combines TRBV2 with TRBJ2-1, with 9 bases matching TRBD2. CDR3 length: 15 amino acids. Trimming took 3 bases from V and 8 from J; bases not matched to a gene: 8. Germline loops: CDR1 SNHLY, CDR2 FYNNEI. The DNA of the CDR3 is TGTGCCAGCAGTGAGGCGGTAGCGGGAGTATATGAGCAGTTCTTC. It yields the protein CASSEAVAGVYEQFF. Using reference TRBV2 and TRBJ2-1 for the parts outside the CDR3, the full variable domain is EPEVTQTPSHQVTQMGQEVILRCVPISNHLYFYWYRQILGQKVEFLVSFYNNEISEKSEIFDDQFSVERPDGSNFTLKIRSTKLEDSAMYFCASSEAVAGVYEQFFGPGTRLTVL.

The J gene is TRBJ2-2, the V gene TRBV19; D unclear. There are 13 residues in the CDR3. Germline lookup yields CDR1 LNHDA and CDR2 SQIVND (reference sequence). V was trimmed by 6 bases and J by 2 bases, leaving 7 bases between them. CDR3 nucleotide sequence: TGTGCCAGTAGGAGCGCCAACACCGGGGAGCTGTTTTTT. It translates to CASRSANTGELFF.

This clone was detected only once. CDR3 sequence: CASSISGTAPGTQYF. The DNA of the CDR3 is TGTGCCAGTAGTATAAGTGGGACAGCCCCGGGGACCCAGTACTTC. This sequence joins TRBV19 and TRBJ2-5, with 7 bases that match TRBD1. The germline V gene encodes CDR1 LNHDA and CDR2 SQIVND (reference sequence). This CDR3 has 15 residues. V gave up 2 bases and J gave up 7 bases; unmatched junction bases: 10. The whole variable domain, remainder taken from reference TRBV19 and TRBJ2-5, is DGGITQSPKYLFRKEGQNVTLSCEQNLNHDAMYWYRQDPGQGLRLIYYSQIVNDFQKGDIAEGYSVSREKKESFPLTVTSAQKNPTAFYLCASSISGTAPGTQYFGPGTRLLVL.

The V call is TRBV27, the J call TRBJ2-7; TRBD1 is a possible D gene (6 bases). Trimming removed 2 bases from V and 5 bases from J, with 13 bases in between. The CDR3 covers 14 residues. Per the germline V gene, CDR1 is MNHEY and CDR2 is SMNVEV (reference sequence). CDR3 in DNA: TGTGCCAGCAGTTTAGGGAGTTCAGGGGACGAGCAGTACTTC. This encodes CASSLGSSGDEQYF.

A single count supports this clone. This chain joins TRBV7-2 and TRBJ2-3, with D possibly TRBD2 on 5 matching bases. CDR1 is SGHTA, CDR2 FQGNSA, per germline. V lost 8 bases to trimming and J lost 0 bases, with 15 bases between them. CDR3 length equals 15 residues. Written as DNA, the CDR3 is TGTGCCAGCCGCGTCTATGGCGGGAGCACAGATACGCAGTATTTT. Translated: CASRVYGGSTDTQYF.

This clone has more than one count but fewer than ten. CDR3 amino acids: CASSLKGQDYYEQYF. The CDR3 DNA follows: TGTGCCAGTAGTCTTAAGGGACAGGACTACTACGAGCAGTACTTC. The chain uses TRBV19 and TRBJ2-7; 8 positions match TRBD1. The CDR3 runs 15 residues. V lost 5 bases, J lost 3 bases, and 9 bases stayed unmatched. Germline V gene sequence: CDR1 LNHDA, CDR2 SQIVND (reference sequence). Full variable domain (remainder filled in from reference TRBV19 and TRBJ2-7): DGGITQSPKYLFRKEGQNVTLSCEQNLNHDAMYWYRQDPGQGLRLIYYSQIVNDFQKGDIAEGYSVSREKKESFPLTVTSAQKNPTAFYLCASSLKGQDYYEQYFGPGTRLTVT.

This sequence joins TRBV5-1 and TRBJ2-1; 10 positions match TRBD1. V dropped 3 bases and J dropped 9; count of bases not matched to a gene: 9. Germline V gene sequence: CDR1 SGHRS, CDR2 YFSETQ. This CDR3 spans 15 amino acids. The CDR3 DNA sequence: TGCGCCAGCAGCTCCCGGGACAGGGGTTTGGGTGAGCAGTTCTTC. Its protein is CASSSRDRGLGEQFF. Looking up the rest from reference TRBV5-1 and TRBJ2-1 gives the full variable domain: KAGVTQTPRYLIKTRGQQVTLSCSPISGHRSVSWYQQTPGQGLQFLFEYFSETQRNKGNFPGRFSGRQFSNSRSEMNVSTLELGDSALYLCASSSRDRGLGEQFFGPGTRLTVL.

The gene calls are TRBV18 and TRBJ2-3; D gene uncertain. The ends were cut back, 4 bases at V and 2 bases at J, with 10 bases in the middle. The CDR3 extends over 14 amino acids. Looked up from germline, CDR1 is KGHSH and CDR2 is LQKENI. In DNA form, the CDR3 reads TGTGCCAGCTCACTCTATGCAAACACAGATACGCAGTATTTT. Translating gives CASSLYANTDTQYF.

The V gene is TRBV9, the J gene TRBJ2-1; D is undetermined. The CDR3 runs to 13 residues. Germline loops: CDR1 SGDLS, CDR2 YYNGEE. V lost 4 bases to trimming and J lost 7 bases, with 12 bases between them. CDR3: CASSPVPGNEQFF. CDR3 sequence (DNA): TGTGCCAGCAGCCCAGTCCCGGGTAATGAGCAGTTCTTC. The variable domain in full, with the rest retrieved from reference TRBV9 and TRBJ2-1, is DSGVTQTPKHLITATGQRVTLRCSPRSGDLSVYWYQQSLDQGLQFLIQYYNGEERAKGNILERFSAQQFPDLHSELNLSSLELGDSALYFCASSPVPGNEQFFGPGTRLTVL.

J is TRBJ2-2 and V is TRBV14, with D hard to call. This CDR3 contains 15 residues. Trimming took 1 base from V and 1 from J, leaving 7 bases between them. CDR1 is SGHDN and CDR2 is FVKESK in the germline V gene. The CDR3 bases are TGTGCCAGCAGCCAAGTAAGGGTGAACACCGGGGAGCTGTTTTTT. It encodes CASSQVRVNTGELFF.